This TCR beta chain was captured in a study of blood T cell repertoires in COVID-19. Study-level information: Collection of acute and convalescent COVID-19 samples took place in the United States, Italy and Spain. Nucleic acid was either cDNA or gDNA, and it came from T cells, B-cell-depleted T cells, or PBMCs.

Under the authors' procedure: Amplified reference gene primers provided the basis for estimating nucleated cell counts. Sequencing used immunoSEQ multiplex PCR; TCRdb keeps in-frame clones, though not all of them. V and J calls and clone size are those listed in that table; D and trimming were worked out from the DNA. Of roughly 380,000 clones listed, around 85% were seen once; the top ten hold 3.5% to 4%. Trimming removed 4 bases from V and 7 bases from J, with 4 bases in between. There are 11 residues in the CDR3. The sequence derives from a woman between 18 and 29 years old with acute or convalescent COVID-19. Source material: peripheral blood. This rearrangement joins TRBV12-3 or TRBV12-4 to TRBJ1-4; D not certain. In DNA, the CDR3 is TGTGCCAGCAGTTACAGTGAAAAACTGTTTTTT. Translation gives CASSYSEKLFF.